Described below is a single T cell receptor (beta chain) sequence and its context. The CDR3 runs 16 residues. V lost 4 bases, J lost 4 bases, and 9 bases stayed unmatched. Germline V gene sequence: CDR1 SGHTA, CDR2 FQGNSA. Sequencing was performed with immunoSEQ multiplex PCR; in TCRdb, only in-frame clones are kept and a portion is missing. The sample lists 35,000 or so clones; about 87% were seen once. These data originate in a study of blood T cell repertoires in COVID-19. This chain uses TRBV7-2 with TRBJ2-3; 9 bases agree with TRBD2. The clonotype was recovered from a man between 65 and 80 years old with acute or convalescent COVID-19. The sequenced material came from peripheral blood. The CDR3, as DNA: TGTGCCAGCAGCTCGTTAGCGGGAGCTCTCCCAGATACGCAGTATTTT. The encoded protein is CASSSLAGALPDTQYF.